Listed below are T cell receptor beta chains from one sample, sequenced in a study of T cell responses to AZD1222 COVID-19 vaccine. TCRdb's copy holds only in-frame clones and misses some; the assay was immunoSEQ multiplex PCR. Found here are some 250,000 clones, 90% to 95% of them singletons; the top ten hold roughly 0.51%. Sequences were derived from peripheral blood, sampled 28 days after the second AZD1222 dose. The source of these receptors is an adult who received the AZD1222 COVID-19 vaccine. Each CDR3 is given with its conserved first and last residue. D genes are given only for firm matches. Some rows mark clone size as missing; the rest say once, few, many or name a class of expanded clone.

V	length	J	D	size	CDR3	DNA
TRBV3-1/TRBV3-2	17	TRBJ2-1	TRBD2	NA	CASSPLTSAGSYNEQFF	TGTGCCAGCAGCCCCCTCACTAGCGCTGGAAGTTACAATGAGCAGTTCTTC
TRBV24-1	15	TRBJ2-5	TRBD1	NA	CATSDPRGPGETQYF	TGTGCCACCAGTGATCCCAGGGGGCCGGGGGAGACCCAGTACTTC
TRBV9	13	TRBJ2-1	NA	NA	CASSGGEIGGQFF	TGTGCCAGCAGCGGCGGGGAAATTGGAGGGCAGTTCTTC
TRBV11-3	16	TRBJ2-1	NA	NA	CASSLAPGAGWNEQFF	TGTGCCAGCAGCTTAGCCCCCGGGGCTGGGTGGAATGAGCAGTTCTTC
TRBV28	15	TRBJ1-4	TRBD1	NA	CASSSSGQGEEKLFF	TGTGCCAGCAGTTCCTCGGGACAGGGAGAAGAAAAACTGTTTTTT
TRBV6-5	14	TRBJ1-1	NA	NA	CASSYEPTGTEAFF	TGTGCCAGCAGTTACGAACCCACAGGGACTGAAGCTTTCTTT
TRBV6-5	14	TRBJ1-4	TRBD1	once	CASSSGTGVEKLFF	TGTGCCAGCAGCTCCGGGACAGGGGTTGAAAAACTGTTTTTT
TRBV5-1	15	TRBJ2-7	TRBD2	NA	CASSFVAGSAYEQYF	TGCGCCAGCAGCTTTGTAGCGGGTTCGGCTTACGAGCAGTACTTC
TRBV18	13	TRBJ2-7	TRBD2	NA	CASSKAGTYEQYF	TGTGCCAGCTCAAAAGCGGGGACCTACGAGCAGTACTTC
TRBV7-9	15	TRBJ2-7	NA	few	CASSSQPGGSERLWF	TGTGCCAGCAGCTCACAGCCTGGGGGATCTGAGCGCTTGTGGTTC
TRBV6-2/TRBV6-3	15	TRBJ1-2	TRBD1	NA	CASSSPGQGIYGYTF	TGTGCCAGCAGTTCTCCGGGACAGGGGATCTATGGCTACACCTTC
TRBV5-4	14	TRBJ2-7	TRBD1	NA	CASSLAGGPYEQYF	TGTGCCAGCAGCTTGGCAGGGGGCCCCTACGAGCAGTACTTC
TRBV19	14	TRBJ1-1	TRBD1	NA	CASSKDRPNTEAFF	TGTGCCAGTAGTAAGGACAGGCCGAACACTGAAGCTTTCTTT
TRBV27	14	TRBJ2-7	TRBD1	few	CATRPGGVNNEQYF	TGTGCCACCCGACCAGGGGGCGTTAACAACGAGCAGTACTTC
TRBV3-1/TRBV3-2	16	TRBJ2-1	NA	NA	CASSPILGSPYNEQFF	TGTGCCAGCAGCCCCATTTTGGGGTCCCCCTACAATGAGCAGTTCTTC
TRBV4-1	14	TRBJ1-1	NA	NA	CASSQGGGGTEAFF	TGCGCCAGCAGCCAAGGGGGTGGGGGCACTGAAGCTTTCTTT
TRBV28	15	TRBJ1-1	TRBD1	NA	CASSTGQAVNTEAFF	TGTGCCAGCAGTACCGGACAGGCAGTGAACACTGAAGCTTTCTTT
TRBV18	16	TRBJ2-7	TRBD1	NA	CASSPPDRESTYEQYF	TGTGCCAGCTCACCGCCGGACAGGGAAAGTACCTACGAGCAGTACTTC
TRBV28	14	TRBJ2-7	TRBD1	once	CASSSNRQGHEQYF	TGTGCCAGCAGCTCCAACAGACAGGGCCACGAGCAGTACTTC
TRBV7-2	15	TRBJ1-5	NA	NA	CASSHRVYSNQPQHF	TGTGCCAGCAGCCATCGAGTTTATAGCAATCAGCCCCAGCATTTT
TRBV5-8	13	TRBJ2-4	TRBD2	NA	CADHPGGRDIQYF	TGTGCCGACCACCCGGGGGGTAGGGACATTCAGTACTTC
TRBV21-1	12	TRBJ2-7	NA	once	CARAVAGVVQYF	TGTGCCAGGGCCGTAGCGGGAGTGGTGCAGTACTTC
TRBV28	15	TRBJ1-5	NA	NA	CASSFPTQKGQPQHF	TGTGCCAGCAGTTTCCCCACGCAGAAGGGTCAGCCCCAGCATTTT
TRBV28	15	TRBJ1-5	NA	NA	CASTTQRGSNQPQHF	TGTGCCAGCACCACCCAGCGGGGTAGCAATCAGCCCCAGCATTTT
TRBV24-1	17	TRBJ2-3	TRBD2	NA	CATSDPLASGGAGTQYF	TGTGCCACCAGTGATCCCTTGGCTAGCGGGGGGGCAGGTACGCAGTATTTT
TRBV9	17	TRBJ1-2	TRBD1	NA	CASSGNLGGSSNYGYTF	TGTGCCAGCAGCGGTAACCTAGGGGGCAGTTCGAACTATGGCTACACCTTC
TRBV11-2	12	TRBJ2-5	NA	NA	CASSLAQETQYF	TGTGCCAGCAGCTTAGCTCAAGAGACCCAGTACTTC
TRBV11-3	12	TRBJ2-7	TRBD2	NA	CASSLGGGEQYF	TGTGCCAGCAGCTTAGGCGGGGGAGAGCAGTACTTC
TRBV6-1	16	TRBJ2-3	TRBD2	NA	CASSVGTSGYTDTQYF	TGTGCCAGCAGTGTCGGGACTAGCGGATACACAGATACGCAGTATTTT
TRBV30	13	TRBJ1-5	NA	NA	CAWTPDPYQPQHF	TGTGCCTGGACCCCGGACCCTTATCAGCCCCAGCATTTT
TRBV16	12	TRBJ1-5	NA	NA	CASSPNRESQHF	TGTGCCAGCAGCCCAAACCGAGAGTCCCAGCATTTT
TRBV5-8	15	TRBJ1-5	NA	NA	CASSPLLAVNQPQHF	TGTGCCAGCAGCCCGCTGCTAGCGGTCAATCAGCCCCAGCATTTT
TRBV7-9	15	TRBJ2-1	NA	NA	CASSLAGWRRDEQFF	TGTGCCAGCAGCTTAGCGGGCTGGAGGCGGGATGAGCAGTTCTTC
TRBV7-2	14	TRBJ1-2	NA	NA	CASSFSSANYGYTF	TGTGCCAGCAGCTTTAGCAGTGCTAACTATGGCTACACCTTC
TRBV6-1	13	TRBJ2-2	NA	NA	CATSPTNTGELFF	TGTGCCACCTCCCCGACGAACACCGGGGAGCTGTTTTTT
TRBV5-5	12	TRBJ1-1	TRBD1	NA	CASRTAGGEAFF	TGTGCCAGCAGGACGGCAGGGGGTGAAGCTTTCTTT
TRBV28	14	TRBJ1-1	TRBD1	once	CASSLPLTGTEAFF	TGTGCCAGCAGTTTGCCCCTGACAGGGACTGAAGCTTTCTTT
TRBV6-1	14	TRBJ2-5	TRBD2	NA	CASSEASGGKTQYF	TGTGCCAGCAGTGAAGCGAGCGGGGGGAAGACCCAGTACTTC
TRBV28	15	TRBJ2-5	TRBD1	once	CASSPPGQGRETQYF	TGTGCCAGCAGTCCTCCGGGACAGGGGAGAGAGACCCAGTACTTC
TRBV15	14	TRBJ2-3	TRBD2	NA	CAIAAGGSTDTQYF	TGTGCCATCGCAGCGGGGGGTTCCACAGATACGCAGTATTTT
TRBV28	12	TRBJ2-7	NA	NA	CASSQPTWEQYF	TGTGCCAGCAGTCAGCCAACATGGGAGCAGTACTTC
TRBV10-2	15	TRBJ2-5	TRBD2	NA	CASSPTSGGAETQYF	TGCGCCAGCAGCCCGACTAGCGGGGGGGCGGAGACCCAGTACTTC
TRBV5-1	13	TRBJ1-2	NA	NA	CASSLGGNYGYTF	TGCGCCAGCAGCTTGGGTGGGAACTATGGCTACACCTTC
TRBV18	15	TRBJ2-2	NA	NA	CASSPRLSVAGELFF	TGTGCCAGCTCACCGCGCCTATCTGTAGCCGGGGAGCTGTTTTTT
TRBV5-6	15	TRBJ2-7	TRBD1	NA	CASSSPGQVAYEQYF	TGTGCCAGCAGCTCCCCGGGACAGGTCGCCTACGAGCAGTACTTC
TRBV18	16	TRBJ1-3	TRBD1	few	CASSPTGQTSGNTIYF	TGTGCCAGCTCACCAACGGGACAGACCTCTGGAAACACCATATATTTT
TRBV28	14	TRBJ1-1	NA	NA	CASSPLGRNTEAFF	TGTGCCAGCAGTCCACTGGGTAGGAACACTGAAGCTTTCTTT
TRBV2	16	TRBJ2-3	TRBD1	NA	CASRRQGEMGPDTQYF	TGTGCCAGCAGACGACAGGGGGAGATGGGGCCGGATACGCAGTATTTT
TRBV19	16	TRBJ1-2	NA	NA	CASSPRDGTFYGGYTF	TGTGCCAGTTCACCCAGGGACGGAACTTTTTATGGAGGCTACACCTTC
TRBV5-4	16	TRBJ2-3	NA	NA	CASSFGAGTSGDTQYF	TGTGCCAGCAGCTTTGGGGCCGGGACCTCGGGAGATACGCAGTATTTT
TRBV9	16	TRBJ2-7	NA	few	CASSVVFGDRPYEQYF	TGTGCCAGCAGCGTAGTGTTTGGGGACCGACCTTACGAGCAGTACTTC
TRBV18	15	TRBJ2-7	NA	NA	CASSPTGQFSYEQYF	TGTGCCAGCTCACCTACTGGACAGTTTTCGTACGAGCAGTACTTC
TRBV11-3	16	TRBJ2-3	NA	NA	CASSLGSGSRTDTQYF	TGTGCCAGCAGCTTAGGAAGCGGCAGTCGCACAGATACGCAGTATTTT
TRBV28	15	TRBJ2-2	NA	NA	CASNSQGRDTGELFF	TGTGCCAGCAATTCACAGGGTAGGGACACCGGGGAGCTGTTTTTT